The clone carrying this T cell receptor beta chain was counted at least ten times. Its specificity is not known. Prepared TCR beta cDNA libraries contained unique molecular identifiers. T cells, 1 to 10 million of them, yielded some 500,000 cDNA molecules. TCRdb processed the PCR reads anew with MiXCR; each CDR3 protein has one entry. Among about 200,000 distinct CDR3 sequences listed, 29% were seen once. This specimen comes from a study of post-analysis software for immune sequencing data. This CDR3 spans 15 amino acids. CDR1 and CDR2 from the germline V gene are MDHEN and SYDVKM. Deletions cut 2 bases from V and 4 bases from J, with 14 bases between. The study's findings and limits: With TRBV5-6, TRBV5-1 and TRBV20-1 included, about 5 TRBV segments were more frequent in patients than in controls. Those samples that were prepared in the same batch co-clustered strongly by F measure. Comparison with controls showed significantly lower normalized Chao1 diversity in multiple sclerosis patients.

The rearrangement joins TRBV28 to TRBJ2-5; D unresolved. The TCR comes from a girl under 18 with multiple sclerosis. Material for sequencing was blood. The CDR3 region is CASSLGPPVGETQYF. Here the CDR3 DNA reads TGTGCCAGCAGTTTAGGGCCCCCCGTCGGAGAGACCCAGTACTTC.